This T cell receptor beta chain originates from a study of OX40 agonist ivuxolimab in advanced cancers. Study results and caveats: Within 6 weeks, CD4+ and CD8+ blood T cells expanded clonally at 0.1 to 3.0 mg/kg.

TCRdb's table, derived via immunoSEQ multiplex PCR, lists solely in-frame clones and lacks some. The sample lists 59,000 or so clones; roughly 82% were seen once. Per the germline V gene, CDR1 is SGHVS and CDR2 is FNYEAQ. There are 11 residues in the CDR3. V dropped 1 base and J dropped 8 bases, with 5 bases sitting between them. In the case of this clone: Its antigen is still unknown.

Systemic immunosuppression or autoimmune disease history was grounds to exclude patients. The sequences come from CD4+ or CD8+ T cells sorted from blood, collected in a trial of the OX40 agonist ivuxolimab. The origin of this receptor is an adult with an advanced solid tumor such as melanoma, head and neck, liver or kidney cancer. The chain carries TRBV7-6 and TRBJ1-2; unclear D gene. CDR3 in amino acids: CASSLESGYTF. CDR3 coding DNA: TGTGCCAGCAGCTTAGAGTCGGGCTACACCTTC.